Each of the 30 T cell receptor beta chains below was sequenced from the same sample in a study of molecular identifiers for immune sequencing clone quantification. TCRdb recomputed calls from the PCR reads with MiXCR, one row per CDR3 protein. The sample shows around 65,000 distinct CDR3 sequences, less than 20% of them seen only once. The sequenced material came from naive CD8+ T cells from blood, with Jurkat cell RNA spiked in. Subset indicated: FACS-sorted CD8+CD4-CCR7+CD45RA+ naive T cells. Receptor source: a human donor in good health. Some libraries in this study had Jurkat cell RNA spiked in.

CDR3 coding DNA: TGTGCCAGCAATCACAGGGCTCTCAATGAGCAGTTCTTC. The encoded protein is CASNHRALNEQFF. The genes are TRBV2 and TRBJ2-1; D is possibly TRBD1 (6 bases). The V and J ends lost 7 bases and 6 bases respectively, with 13 bases between them. The CDR3 runs to 13 residues. Looked up from germline, CDR1 is SNHLY and CDR2 is FYNNEI.

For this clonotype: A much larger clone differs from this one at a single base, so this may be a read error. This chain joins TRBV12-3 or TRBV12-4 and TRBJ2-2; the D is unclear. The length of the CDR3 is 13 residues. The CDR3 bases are TGTGCCGGCAGTCCCTCGGGCGCCGGGGAGCTGTTTTTT. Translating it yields CAGSPSGAGELFF.

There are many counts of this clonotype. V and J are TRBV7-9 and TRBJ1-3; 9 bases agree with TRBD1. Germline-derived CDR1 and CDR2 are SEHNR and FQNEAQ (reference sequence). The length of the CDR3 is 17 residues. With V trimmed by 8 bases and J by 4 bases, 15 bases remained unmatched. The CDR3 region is CASPILEQGARGNTIYF. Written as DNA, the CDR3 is TGTGCCAGCCCCATCCTGGAACAGGGGGCGCGCGGAAACACCATATATTTT.

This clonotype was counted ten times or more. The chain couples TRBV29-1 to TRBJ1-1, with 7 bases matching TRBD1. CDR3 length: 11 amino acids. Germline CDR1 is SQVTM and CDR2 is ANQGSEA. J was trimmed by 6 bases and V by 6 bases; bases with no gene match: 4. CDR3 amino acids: CSVRGTAEAFF. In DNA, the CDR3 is TGCAGCGTGAGGGGGACAGCTGAAGCTTTCTTT. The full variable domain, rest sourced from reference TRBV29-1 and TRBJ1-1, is SAVISQKPSRDICQRGTSLTIQCQVDSQVTMMFWYRQQPGQSLTLIATANQGSEATYESGFVIDKFPISRPNLTFSTLTVSNMSPEDSSIYLCSVRGTAEAFFGQGTRLTVV.

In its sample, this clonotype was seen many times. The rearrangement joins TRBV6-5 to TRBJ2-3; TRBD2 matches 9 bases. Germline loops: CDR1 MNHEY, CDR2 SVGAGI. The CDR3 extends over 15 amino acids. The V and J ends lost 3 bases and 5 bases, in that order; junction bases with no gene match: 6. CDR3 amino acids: CASSYNSGSLDTQYF. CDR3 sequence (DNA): TGTGCCAGCAGTTATAATAGCGGGAGCTTAGATACGCAGTATTTT.

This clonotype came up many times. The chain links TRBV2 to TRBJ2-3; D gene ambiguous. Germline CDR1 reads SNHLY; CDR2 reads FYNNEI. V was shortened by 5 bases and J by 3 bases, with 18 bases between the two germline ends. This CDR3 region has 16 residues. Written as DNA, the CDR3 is TGTGCCAGCAGTACCCCCGTCCAAGGCGGAACAGATACGCAGTATTTT. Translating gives CASSTPVQGGTDTQYF.

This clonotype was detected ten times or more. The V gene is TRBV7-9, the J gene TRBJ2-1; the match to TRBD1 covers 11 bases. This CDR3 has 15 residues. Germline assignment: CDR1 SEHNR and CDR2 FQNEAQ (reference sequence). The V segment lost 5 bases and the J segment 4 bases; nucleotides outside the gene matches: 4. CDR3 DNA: TGTGCCAGCAGCGTGGGACAGGGGGAGTACAATGAGCAGTTCTTC. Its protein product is CASSVGQGEYNEQFF.

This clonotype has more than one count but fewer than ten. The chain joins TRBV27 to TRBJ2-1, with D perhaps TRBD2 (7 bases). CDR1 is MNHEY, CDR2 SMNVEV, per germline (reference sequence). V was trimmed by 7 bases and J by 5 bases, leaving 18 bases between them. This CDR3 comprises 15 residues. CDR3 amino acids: CASKLGGPSDNEQFF. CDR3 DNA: TGTGCCAGCAAACTCGGGGGGCCTTCGGACAATGAGCAGTTCTTC.

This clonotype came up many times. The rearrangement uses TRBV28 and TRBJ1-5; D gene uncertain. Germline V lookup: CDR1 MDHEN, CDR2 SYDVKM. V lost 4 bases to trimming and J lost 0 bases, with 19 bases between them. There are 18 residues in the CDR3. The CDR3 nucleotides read TGTGCCAGCAGTTCTCCCCGGGAGGAAACATATAGCAATCAGCCCCAGCATTTT. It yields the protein CASSSPREETYSNQPQHF.

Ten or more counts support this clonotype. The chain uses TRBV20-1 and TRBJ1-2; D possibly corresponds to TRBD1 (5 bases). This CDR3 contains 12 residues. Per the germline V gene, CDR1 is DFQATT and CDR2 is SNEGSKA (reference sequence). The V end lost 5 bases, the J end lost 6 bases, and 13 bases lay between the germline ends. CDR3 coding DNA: TGCAGTGCTGAGGGGAGGATACATGGCTACACCTTC. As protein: CSAEGRIHGYTF.

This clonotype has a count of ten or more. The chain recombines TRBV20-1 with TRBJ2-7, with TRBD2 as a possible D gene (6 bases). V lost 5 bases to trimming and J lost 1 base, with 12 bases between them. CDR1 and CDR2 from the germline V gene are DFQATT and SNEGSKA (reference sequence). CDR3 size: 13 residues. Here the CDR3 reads CSAGREQSYEQYF. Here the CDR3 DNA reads TGCAGTGCTGGACGGGAGCAATCCTACGAGCAGTACTTC.

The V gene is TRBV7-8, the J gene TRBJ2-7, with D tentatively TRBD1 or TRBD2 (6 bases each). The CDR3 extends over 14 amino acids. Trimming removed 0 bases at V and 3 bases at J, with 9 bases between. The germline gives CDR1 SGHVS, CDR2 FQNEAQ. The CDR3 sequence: CASSLAGGVYEQYF. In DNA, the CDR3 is TGTGCCAGCAGCTTAGCCGGGGGCGTCTACGAGCAGTACTTC.

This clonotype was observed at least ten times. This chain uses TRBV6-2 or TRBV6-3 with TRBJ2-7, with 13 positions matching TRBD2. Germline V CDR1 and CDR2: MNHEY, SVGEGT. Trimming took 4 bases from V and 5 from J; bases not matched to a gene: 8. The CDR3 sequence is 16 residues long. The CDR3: CASSSGLAGPSNEQYF. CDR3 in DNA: TGTGCCAGCAGTTCGGGACTAGCGGGACCCTCTAACGAGCAGTACTTC.

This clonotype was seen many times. The CDR3: CAWSVGVADPRDHEQYF. The CDR3 coding sequence is TGTGCCTGGAGTGTGGGGGTGGCCGACCCGAGGGACCACGAGCAGTACTTC. The chain links TRBV30 to TRBJ2-7; possibly TRBD1 or TRBD2 for D (5 bases each). V lost 0 bases and J 5 bases, leaving 23 bases between the germline ends. This CDR3 is built from 17 residues. Germline V gene lookup returns CDR1 GTSNPN and CDR2 SVGIG (reference sequence).

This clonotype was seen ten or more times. The CDR3 DNA reads as TGTGCCAGCAGCATCAACGCGGGAGTTTTCGAGCAGTACTTC. Residues: CASSINAGVFEQYF. The chain employs TRBV7-9 and TRBJ2-7, with 7 bases lining up with TRBD2. V shed 5 bases and J 6 bases; nucleotides not matched to a gene: 10. This CDR3 contains 14 residues. Germline CDR1 is SEHNR and CDR2 is FQNEAQ (reference sequence).

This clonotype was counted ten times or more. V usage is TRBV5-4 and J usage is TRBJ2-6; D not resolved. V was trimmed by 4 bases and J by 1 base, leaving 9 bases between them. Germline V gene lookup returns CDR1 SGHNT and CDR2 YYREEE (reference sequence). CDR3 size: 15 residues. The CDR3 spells CASSPAASGANVLTF. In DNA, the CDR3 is TGTGCCAGCAGCCCGGCGGCGTCTGGGGCCAACGTCCTGACTTTC.

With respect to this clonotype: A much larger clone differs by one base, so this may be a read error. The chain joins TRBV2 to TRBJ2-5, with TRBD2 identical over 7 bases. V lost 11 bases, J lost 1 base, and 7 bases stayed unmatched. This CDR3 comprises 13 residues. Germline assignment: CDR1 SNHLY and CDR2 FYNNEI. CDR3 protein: CAGFLAAQETQYF. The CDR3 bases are TGTGCCGGCTTCCTAGCGGCCCAAGAGACCCAGTACTTC.

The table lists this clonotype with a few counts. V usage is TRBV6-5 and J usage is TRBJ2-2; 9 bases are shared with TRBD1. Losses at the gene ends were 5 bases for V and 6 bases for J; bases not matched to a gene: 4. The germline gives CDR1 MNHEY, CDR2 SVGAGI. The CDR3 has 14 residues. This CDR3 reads CASSIQGASGELFF. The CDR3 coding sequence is TGTGCCAGCAGTATACAGGGGGCCTCCGGGGAGCTGTTTTTT.

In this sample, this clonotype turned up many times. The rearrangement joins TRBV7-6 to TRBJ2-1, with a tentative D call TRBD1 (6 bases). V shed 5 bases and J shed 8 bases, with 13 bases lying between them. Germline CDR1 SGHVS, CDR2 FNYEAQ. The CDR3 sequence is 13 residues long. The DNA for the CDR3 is TGTGCCAGCAGCCGAGTGGGGGCTGATGAGCAGTTCTTC. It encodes CASSRVGADEQFF.

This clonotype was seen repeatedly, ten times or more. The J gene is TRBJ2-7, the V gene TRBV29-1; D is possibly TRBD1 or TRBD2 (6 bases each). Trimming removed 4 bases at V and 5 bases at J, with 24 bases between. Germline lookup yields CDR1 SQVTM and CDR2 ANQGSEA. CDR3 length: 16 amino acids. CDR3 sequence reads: CSVVEALIGGGDEQYF. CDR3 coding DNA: TGCAGCGTTGTTGAAGCTTTGATAGGAGGGGGTGACGAGCAGTACTTC.

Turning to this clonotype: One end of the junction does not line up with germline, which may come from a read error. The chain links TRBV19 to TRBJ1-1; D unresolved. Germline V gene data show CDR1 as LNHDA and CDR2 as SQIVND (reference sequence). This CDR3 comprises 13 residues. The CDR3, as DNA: TGTGCCAGTAGTAGCGGGATGGGCACTGACGCTTTCTTT. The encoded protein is CASSSGMGTDAFF. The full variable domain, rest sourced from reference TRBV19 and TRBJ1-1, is DGGITQSPKYLFRKEGQNVTLSCEQNLNHDAMYWYRQDPGQGLRLIYYSQIVNDFQKGDIAEGYSVSREKKESFPLTVTSAQKNPTAFYLCASSSGMGTDAFFGQGTRLTVV.

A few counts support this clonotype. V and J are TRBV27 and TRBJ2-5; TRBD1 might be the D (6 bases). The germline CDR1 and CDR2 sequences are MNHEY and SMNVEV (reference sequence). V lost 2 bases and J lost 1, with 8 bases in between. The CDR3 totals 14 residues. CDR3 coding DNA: TGTGCCAGCAGTTTAATAGGGGGCCAAGAGACCCAGTACTTC. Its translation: CASSLIGGQETQYF.

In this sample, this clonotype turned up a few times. CDR3 amino acids: CASSQRGQGIEAFF. The CDR3, as DNA: TGCGCCAGCAGCCAAAGGGGACAGGGGATTGAAGCTTTCTTT. The chain recombines TRBV4-1 with TRBJ1-1; 10 bases line up with TRBD1. This CDR3 is built from 14 residues. Trimming cost V 2 bases and J 7 bases; bases outside gene matches: 4. Germline loops: CDR1 MGHRA, CDR2 YSYEKL.

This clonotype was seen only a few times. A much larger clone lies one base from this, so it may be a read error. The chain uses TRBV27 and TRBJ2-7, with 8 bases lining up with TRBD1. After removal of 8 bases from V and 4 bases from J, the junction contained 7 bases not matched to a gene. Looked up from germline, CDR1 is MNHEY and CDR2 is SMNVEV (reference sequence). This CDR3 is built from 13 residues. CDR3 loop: CASGGQAGYEQYF. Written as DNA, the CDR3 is TGTGCCAGCGGGGGACAGGCGGGTTACGAGCAGTACTTC.

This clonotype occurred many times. For the CDR3, the DNA is TGTGCCTGGAGTCCCGGTAGCGGGAACTACAATGAGCAGTTCTTC. It encodes CAWSPGSGNYNEQFF. The V and J genes are TRBV30 and TRBJ2-1; 8 nucleotides agree with TRBD2. The ends lost 2 bases at V and 3 bases at J; junction bases unmatched: 6. The V gene's germline CDR1 is GTSNPN and CDR2 SVGIG (reference sequence). CDR3 length: 15 amino acids.

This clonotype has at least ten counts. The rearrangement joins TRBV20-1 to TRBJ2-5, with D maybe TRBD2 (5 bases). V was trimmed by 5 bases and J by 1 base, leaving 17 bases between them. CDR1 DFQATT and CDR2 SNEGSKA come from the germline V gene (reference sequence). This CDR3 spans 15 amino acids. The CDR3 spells CSAVTIAAGQETQYF. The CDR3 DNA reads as TGCAGTGCTGTGACCATCGCGGCGGGCCAAGAGACCCAGTACTTC.

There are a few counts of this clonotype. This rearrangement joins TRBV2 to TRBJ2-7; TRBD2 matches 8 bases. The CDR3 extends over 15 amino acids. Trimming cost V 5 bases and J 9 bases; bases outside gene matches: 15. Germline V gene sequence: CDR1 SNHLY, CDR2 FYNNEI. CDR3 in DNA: TGTGCCAGCAGTCCCACGGGGGGGGCCGACCCGCGGCAGTACTTC. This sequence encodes CASSPTGGADPRQYF.

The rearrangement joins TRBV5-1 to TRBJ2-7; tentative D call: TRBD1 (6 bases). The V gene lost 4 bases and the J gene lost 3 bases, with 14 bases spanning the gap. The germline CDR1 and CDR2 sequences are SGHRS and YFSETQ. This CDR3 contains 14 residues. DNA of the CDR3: TGCGCCAGCAGCAAACGACAGGCGTTCTACGAGCAGTACTTC. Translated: CASSKRQAFYEQYF. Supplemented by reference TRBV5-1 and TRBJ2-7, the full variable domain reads KAGVTQTPRYLIKTRGQQVTLSCSPISGHRSVSWYQQTPGQGLQFLFEYFSETQRNKGNFPGRFSGRQFSNSRSEMNVSTLELGDSALYLCASSKRQAFYEQYFGPGTRLTVT.

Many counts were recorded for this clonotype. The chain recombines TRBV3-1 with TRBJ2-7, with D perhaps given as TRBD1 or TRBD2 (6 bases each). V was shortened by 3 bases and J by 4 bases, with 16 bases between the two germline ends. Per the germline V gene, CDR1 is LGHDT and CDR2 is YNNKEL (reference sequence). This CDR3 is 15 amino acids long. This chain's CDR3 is CASSHGGQGGYEQYF. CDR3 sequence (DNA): TGTGCCAGCAGCCACGGGGGACAAGGGGGGTACGAGCAGTACTTC.

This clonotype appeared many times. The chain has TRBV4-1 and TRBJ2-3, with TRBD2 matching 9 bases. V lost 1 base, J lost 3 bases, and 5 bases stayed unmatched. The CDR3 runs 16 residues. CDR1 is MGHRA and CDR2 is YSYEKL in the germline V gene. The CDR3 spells CASSQVAGGRTDTQYF. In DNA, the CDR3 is TGCGCCAGCAGCCAAGTCGCGGGAGGGAGGACAGATACGCAGTATTTT.